These 2 T cell receptor beta chains came from one sample sequenced in a study of cytotoxic CD8 clonotypes in ibrutinib-treated CLL (dated by TCRdb to the early 2020s). What the time point label conveys for this sample: approximately eleven months on ibrutinib. The method behind the library was the immunoSEQ multiplex PCR assay. TCRdb took this table from immuneACCESS and kept in-frame rearrangements with V and J called. Such tables lack part of the clones; where checked against another copy, unresolved V genes explain under half of the gap, and the rest is unexplained. This sample is represented by some 150,000 clones; roughly 80% of them were singletons. Jointly, the top ten make up approximately 28% of the sample. Sequencing was performed on PBMCs, taken after 12 months of ibrutinib treatment. The receptors derive from a human donor with chronic lymphocytic leukemia.

The V gene is TRBV27, the J gene TRBJ1-3, with 8 nucleotides matching TRBD1. There are 14 residues in the CDR3. Trimming took 5 bases from V and 4 from J; bases not matched to a gene: 4. Germline V gene lookup returns CDR1 MNHEY and CDR2 SMNVEV (reference sequence). The CDR3 sequence is CASSPRTGGNTIYF. The CDR3 DNA follows: TGTGCCAGCAGTCCCAGGACAGGGGGAAACACCATATATTTT.

This clone was counted only a few times. CDR3 nucleotides: TGTGCCATCAGGGAGCTGGGAGGGGCCGAGCAGTACTTC. Its protein product is CAIRELGGAEQYF. The chain recombines TRBV10-3 with TRBJ2-7, with TRBD2 matching 7 bases. Germline CDR1 ENHRY, CDR2 SYGVKD. V lost 6 bases to trimming and J lost 6 bases; unmatched junction nucleotides: 8. The CDR3 totals 13 residues.